These T cell receptor beta chains were read from a single sample in a study of cytomegalovirus exposure and HLA in healthy donors. The repertoire was sequenced with immunoSEQ multiplex PCR; TCRdb's copy has only in-frame clones and lacks some. This sample has 150,000 to 200,000 clones, with around 90% found just once. Specimen: PBMCs. The source of these receptors is a boy younger than 10 in good health and CMV-seronegative. CDR3s include the opening cysteine and the closing phenylalanine or tryptophan. Fields, in order: D gene, V gene, clone size, J gene, CDR3 length, CDR3 DNA, CDR3 protein. D genes are given only for firm matches. Not every row has a clone size; where given, it reads once, few, many or a size class.

D gene: NA
V gene: TRBV25-1
clone size: NA
J gene: TRBJ1-2
CDR3 length: 14
CDR3 DNA: TGTGCCAGCGCAAGCTACAGGGTTACGGGGGGCTACACCTTC
CDR3 protein: CASASYRVTGGYTF

D gene: NA
V gene: TRBV18
clone size: NA
J gene: TRBJ2-3
CDR3 length: 15
CDR3 DNA: TGTGCCAGCTCACCAACTTCTCCTAGCACAGATACGCAGTATTTT
CDR3 protein: CASSPTSPSTDTQYF

D gene: TRBD1
V gene: TRBV7-3
clone size: NA
J gene: TRBJ2-2
CDR3 length: 15
CDR3 DNA: TGTGCCAGCAGCCCGCCGGACAGGGTCGGCGGGGAGCTGTTTTTT
CDR3 protein: CASSPPDRVGGELFF

D gene: NA
V gene: TRBV25-1
clone size: NA
J gene: TRBJ2-5
CDR3 length: 14
CDR3 DNA: TGTGCCAGCAGTAACGGGGGTTGGGAAGAGACCCAGTACTTC
CDR3 protein: CASSNGGWEETQYF

D gene: TRBD1
V gene: TRBV4-1
clone size: NA
J gene: TRBJ2-7
CDR3 length: 15
CDR3 DNA: TGCGCCAGCAGCCAAGTGAAGGGGGCGACTGGCGAGCAGTACTTC
CDR3 protein: CASSQVKGATGEQYF

D gene: NA
V gene: TRBV6-1
clone size: few
J gene: TRBJ1-3
CDR3 length: 20
CDR3 DNA: TGTGCCAGCAGTGGCCCGTCAGGGATTCCCGAGAGTCGCTCTGGAAACACCATATATTTT
CDR3 protein: CASSGPSGIPESRSGNTIYF

D gene: NA
V gene: TRBV5-4
clone size: NA
J gene: TRBJ2-1
CDR3 length: 15
CDR3 DNA: TGTGCCAGCAGCCCGTTCCGTGGGGGGAGCTATGAGCAGTTCTTC
CDR3 protein: CASSPFRGGSYEQFF

D gene: NA
V gene: TRBV6-5
clone size: NA
J gene: TRBJ1-5
CDR3 length: 15
CDR3 DNA: TGTGCCAGCAGTTACCGAGGGCTGAGCAATCAGCCCCAGCATTTT
CDR3 protein: CASSYRGLSNQPQHF

D gene: NA
V gene: TRBV6-6
clone size: NA
J gene: TRBJ1-1
CDR3 length: 12
CDR3 DNA: TGTGCCAGCAGTTTCTTACTAGCGGAAGCTTTCTTT
CDR3 protein: CASSFLLAEAFF

D gene: NA
V gene: TRBV28
clone size: NA
J gene: TRBJ2-3
CDR3 length: 16
CDR3 DNA: TGTGCCAGCAGTGACCCTCGACGGGATCGCACAGATACGCAGTATTTT
CDR3 protein: CASSDPRRDRTDTQYF

D gene: TRBD2
V gene: TRBV9
clone size: NA
J gene: TRBJ2-1
CDR3 length: 17
CDR3 DNA: TGTGCCAGCAGCGTGGACCTCGGGCGGGAGGCCTACAATGAGCAGTTCTTC
CDR3 protein: CASSVDLGREAYNEQFF

D gene: NA
V gene: TRBV27
clone size: NA
J gene: TRBJ2-2
CDR3 length: 14
CDR3 DNA: TGTGCCAGCAGTTTATCTCTCGTAGCCGGGGAGCTGTTTTTT
CDR3 protein: CASSLSLVAGELFF

D gene: NA
V gene: TRBV28
clone size: few
J gene: TRBJ1-5
CDR3 length: 15
CDR3 DNA: TGTGCCAGCAGTTTCGAGGGCACGCCGGGCCAGCCCCAGCATTTT
CDR3 protein: CASSFEGTPGQPQHF

D gene: NA
V gene: TRBV7-9
clone size: NA
J gene: TRBJ1-3
CDR3 length: 18
CDR3 DNA: TGTGCCAGCAGCCGGAGGGGCGGGTTGGGCACAAAGGCGGACACCATATATTTT
CDR3 protein: CASSRRGGLGTKADTIYF

D gene: TRBD1
V gene: TRBV19
clone size: NA
J gene: TRBJ2-5
CDR3 length: 16
CDR3 DNA: TGTGCCAGTAGTTCGGTGACAGGGGCGGCTGGGGAGACCCAGTACTTC
CDR3 protein: CASSSVTGAAGETQYF

D gene: NA
V gene: TRBV7-9
clone size: few
J gene: TRBJ1-1
CDR3 length: 15
CDR3 DNA: TGTGCCAGCAGCTACCCCTGGGAGCTCGGCACTGAAGCTTTCTTT
CDR3 protein: CASSYPWELGTEAFF

D gene: TRBD2
V gene: TRBV29-1
clone size: NA
J gene: TRBJ2-5
CDR3 length: 14
CDR3 DNA: TGCAGCGCGACGGGAGGGGCAGGGCAAGAGACCCAGTACTTC
CDR3 protein: CSATGGAGQETQYF

D gene: TRBD2
V gene: TRBV27
clone size: NA
J gene: TRBJ2-3
CDR3 length: 14
CDR3 DNA: TGTGCCAGCAGTTCCCCGGGGAGGGTTTATACGCAGTATTTT
CDR3 protein: CASSSPGRVYTQYF

D gene: TRBD1
V gene: TRBV29-1
clone size: NA
J gene: TRBJ2-7
CDR3 length: 15
CDR3 DNA: TGCAGCGGACTATTACCGGGACAGGGAGCATACGAGCAGTACTTC
CDR3 protein: CSGLLPGQGAYEQYF

D gene: NA
V gene: TRBV29-1
clone size: NA
J gene: TRBJ2-7
CDR3 length: 14
CDR3 DNA: TGCAGCGTTGGTGGGGCAGGATTGACCTACGAGCAGTACTTC
CDR3 protein: CSVGGAGLTYEQYF

D gene: NA
V gene: TRBV5-1
clone size: NA
J gene: TRBJ1-2
CDR3 length: 15
CDR3 DNA: TGCGCCAGCAGCTTGGAAAGGGGCTCGAACTATGGCTACACCTTC
CDR3 protein: CASSLERGSNYGYTF

D gene: NA
V gene: TRBV10-3
clone size: NA
J gene: TRBJ1-5
CDR3 length: 14
CDR3 DNA: TGTGCCACACGGGATTTCGGGGGCAATCAGCCCCAGCATTTT
CDR3 protein: CATRDFGGNQPQHF

D gene: TRBD1
V gene: TRBV29-1
clone size: NA
J gene: TRBJ1-1
CDR3 length: 15
CDR3 DNA: TGCAGCGTGGGGGAAGGGGGCAGGCTGAACACTGAAGCTTTCTTT
CDR3 protein: CSVGEGGRLNTEAFF

D gene: NA
V gene: TRBV7-2
clone size: once
J gene: TRBJ2-2
CDR3 length: 16
CDR3 DNA: TGTGCCAGCAGCTTAGTTCACCCCAGGAACACCGGGGAGCTGTTTTTT
CDR3 protein: CASSLVHPRNTGELFF

D gene: TRBD2
V gene: TRBV2
clone size: NA
J gene: TRBJ2-1
CDR3 length: 14
CDR3 DNA: TGTGCCAGCGATGCTAGCGGGATAGTCAATGAGCAGTTCTTC
CDR3 protein: CASDASGIVNEQFF

D gene: TRBD1
V gene: TRBV7-9
clone size: NA
J gene: TRBJ1-4
CDR3 length: 14
CDR3 DNA: TGTGCCAGCAGCCTCGACAGGGGGAAAGAAAAACTGTTTTTT
CDR3 protein: CASSLDRGKEKLFF

D gene: NA
V gene: TRBV30
clone size: NA
J gene: TRBJ1-2
CDR3 length: 12
CDR3 DNA: TGTGCCCAGGGCAGGTGGGACTATGGCTACACCTTC
CDR3 protein: CAQGRWDYGYTF

D gene: TRBD1
V gene: TRBV19
clone size: NA
J gene: TRBJ1-3
CDR3 length: 17
CDR3 DNA: TGTGCCAGTAGGTCGGGACAGGGCCCGGTAGGTGGAAACACCATATATTTT
CDR3 protein: CASRSGQGPVGGNTIYF

D gene: NA
V gene: TRBV6-1
clone size: NA
J gene: TRBJ2-5
CDR3 length: 14
CDR3 DNA: TGTGCCAGCAGTGGGACTACTCGGCCAGAGACCCAGTACTTC
CDR3 protein: CASSGTTRPETQYF

D gene: NA
V gene: TRBV27
clone size: NA
J gene: TRBJ1-1
CDR3 length: 15
CDR3 DNA: TGTGCCAGCAGTTTACGAGGGCTGCAGAACACTGAAGCTTTCTTT
CDR3 protein: CASSLRGLQNTEAFF

D gene: TRBD2
V gene: TRBV7-9
clone size: NA
J gene: TRBJ2-5
CDR3 length: 15
CDR3 DNA: TGTGCCAGCAGCTTAGTAGAGCGGGGGGGCCAGACCCAGTACTTC
CDR3 protein: CASSLVERGGQTQYF

D gene: TRBD1
V gene: TRBV28
clone size: NA
J gene: TRBJ2-4
CDR3 length: 18
CDR3 DNA: TGTGCCAGCAGTTTACAGGGACAGTTAATCCTAGCCAAAAACATTCAGTACTTC
CDR3 protein: CASSLQGQLILAKNIQYF

D gene: TRBD1
V gene: TRBV6-1
clone size: NA
J gene: TRBJ2-2
CDR3 length: 15
CDR3 DNA: TGTGCCAGCACCGTGACAGGGGAGTACACCGGGGAGCTGTTTTTT
CDR3 protein: CASTVTGEYTGELFF

D gene: NA
V gene: TRBV6-6
clone size: NA
J gene: TRBJ2-7
CDR3 length: 14
CDR3 DNA: TGTGCCAGCAGCACTCGTGTTAGGGGCTTCGAGCAGTACTTC
CDR3 protein: CASSTRVRGFEQYF